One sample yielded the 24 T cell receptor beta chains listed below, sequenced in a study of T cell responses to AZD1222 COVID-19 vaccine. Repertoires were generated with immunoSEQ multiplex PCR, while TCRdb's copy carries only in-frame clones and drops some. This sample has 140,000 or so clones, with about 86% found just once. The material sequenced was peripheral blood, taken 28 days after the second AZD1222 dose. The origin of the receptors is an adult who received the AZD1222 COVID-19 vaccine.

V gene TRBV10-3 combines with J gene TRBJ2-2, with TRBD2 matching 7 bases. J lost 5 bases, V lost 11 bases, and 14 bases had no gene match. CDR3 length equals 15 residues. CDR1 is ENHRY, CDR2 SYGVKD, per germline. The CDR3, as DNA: TGTGCCGCCGGGCCGGGAGGAATGAGGACCGGGGAGCTGTTTTTT. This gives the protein CAAGPGGMRTGELFF.

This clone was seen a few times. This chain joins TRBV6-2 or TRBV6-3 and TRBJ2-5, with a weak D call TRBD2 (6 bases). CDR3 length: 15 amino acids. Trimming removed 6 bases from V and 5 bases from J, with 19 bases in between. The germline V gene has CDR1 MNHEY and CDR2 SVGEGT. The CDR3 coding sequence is TGTGCCAGCAGCGTGGGAGGAGGGGCGGATGAGACCCAGTACTTC. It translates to CASSVGGGADETQYF.

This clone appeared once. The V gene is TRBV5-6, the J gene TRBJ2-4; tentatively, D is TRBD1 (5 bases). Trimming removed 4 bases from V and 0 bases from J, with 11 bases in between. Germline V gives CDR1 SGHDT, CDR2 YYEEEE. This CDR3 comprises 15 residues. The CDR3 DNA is TGTGCCAGCAGCATCACAGGAATAGCCAAAAACATTCAGTACTTC. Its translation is CASSITGIAKNIQYF.

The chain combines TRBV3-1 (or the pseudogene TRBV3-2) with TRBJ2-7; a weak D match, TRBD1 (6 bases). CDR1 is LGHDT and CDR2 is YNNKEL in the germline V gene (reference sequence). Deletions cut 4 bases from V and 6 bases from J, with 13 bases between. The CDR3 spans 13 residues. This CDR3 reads CASSRTGIGEQYF. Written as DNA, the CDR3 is TGTGCCAGCAGCCGCACAGGGATAGGCGAGCAGTACTTC.

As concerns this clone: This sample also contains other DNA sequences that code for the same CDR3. CDR3 residues: CASSYSGEKLFF. The DNA for the CDR3 is TGTGCCAGCAGTTACTCGGGGGAAAAACTGTTTTTT. This chain joins TRBV6-6 and TRBJ1-4; D unresolved. The CDR3 totals 12 residues. Germline CDR1 is MNHNY and CDR2 is SVGAGI (reference sequence). V lost 0 bases, J lost 8 bases, and 4 bases lay in between.

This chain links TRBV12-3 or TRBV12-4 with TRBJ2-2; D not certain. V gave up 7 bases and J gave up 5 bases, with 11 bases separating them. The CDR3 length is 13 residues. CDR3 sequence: CASTPTATGELFF. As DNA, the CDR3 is TGTGCCAGCACCCCTACAGCTACCGGGGAGCTGTTTTTT.

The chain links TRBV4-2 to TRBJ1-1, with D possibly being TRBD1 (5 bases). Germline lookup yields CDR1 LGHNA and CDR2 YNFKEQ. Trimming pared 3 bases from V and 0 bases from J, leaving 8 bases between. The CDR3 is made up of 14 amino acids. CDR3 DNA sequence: TGTGCCAGCAGCCAGGGACGGATGAACACTGAAGCTTTCTTT. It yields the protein CASSQGRMNTEAFF.

As DNA, the CDR3 is TGTGCCAGCTCCTTGGACCAGATCACTGAAGCTTTCTTT. It is translated as CASSLDQITEAFF. V is TRBV18 and J is TRBJ1-1; D is unresolved. This CDR3 is 13 amino acids long. The V gene's germline CDR1 is KGHSH and CDR2 LQKENI. V dropped 6 bases and J dropped 4 bases, with 12 bases sitting between them.

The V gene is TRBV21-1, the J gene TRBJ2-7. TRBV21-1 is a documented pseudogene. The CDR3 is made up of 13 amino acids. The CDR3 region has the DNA TGTGCCAGCAGTACAGTGACTTGCTACGAGCAGTACTTC. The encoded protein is CASSTVTCYEQYF.

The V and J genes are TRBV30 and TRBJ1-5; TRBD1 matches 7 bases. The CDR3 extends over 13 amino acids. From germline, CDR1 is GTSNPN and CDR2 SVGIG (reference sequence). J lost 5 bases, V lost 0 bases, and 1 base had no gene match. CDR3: CAWSVQGYQPQHF. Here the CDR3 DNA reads TGTGCCTGGAGTGTACAGGGGTATCAGCCCCAGCATTTT. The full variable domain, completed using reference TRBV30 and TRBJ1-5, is SQTIHQWPATLVQPVGSPLSLECTVEGTSNPNLYWYRQAAGRGLQLLFYSVGIGQISSEVPQNLSASRPQDRQFILSSKKLLLSDSGFYLCAWSVQGYQPQHFGDGTRLSIL.

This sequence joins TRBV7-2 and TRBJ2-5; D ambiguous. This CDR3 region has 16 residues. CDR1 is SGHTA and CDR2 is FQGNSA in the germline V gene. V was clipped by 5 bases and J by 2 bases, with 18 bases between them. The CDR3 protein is CASSPRPASLQETQYF. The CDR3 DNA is TGTGCCAGCAGCCCCCGTCCCGCTTCGTTACAAGAGACCCAGTACTTC. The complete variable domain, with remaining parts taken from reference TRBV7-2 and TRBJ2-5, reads GAGVSQSPSNKVTEKGKDVELRCDPISGHTALYWYRQSLGQGLEFLIYFQGNSAPDKSGLPSDRFSAERTGGSVSTLTIQRTQQEDSAVYLCASSPRPASLQETQYFGPGTRLLVL.

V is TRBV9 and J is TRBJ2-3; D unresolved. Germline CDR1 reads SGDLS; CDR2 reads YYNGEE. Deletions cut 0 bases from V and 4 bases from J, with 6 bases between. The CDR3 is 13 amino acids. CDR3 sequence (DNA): TGTGCCAGCAGCGTAGAAGGTCCAGATACGCAGTATTTT. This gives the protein CASSVEGPDTQYF.

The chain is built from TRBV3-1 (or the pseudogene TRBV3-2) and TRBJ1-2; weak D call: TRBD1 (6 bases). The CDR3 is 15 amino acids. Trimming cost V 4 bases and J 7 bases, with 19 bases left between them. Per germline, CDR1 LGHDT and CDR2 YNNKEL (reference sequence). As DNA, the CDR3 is TGTGCCAGCAGCCGCTCCCGGGGGGGGCACGGTGGCTACACCTTC. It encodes CASSRSRGGHGGYTF.

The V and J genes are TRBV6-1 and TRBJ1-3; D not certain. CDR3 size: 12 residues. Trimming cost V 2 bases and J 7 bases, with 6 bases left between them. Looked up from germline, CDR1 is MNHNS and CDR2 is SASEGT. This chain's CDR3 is CASSEQRNTIYF. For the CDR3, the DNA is TGTGCCAGCAGTGAACAGAGGAACACCATATATTTT.

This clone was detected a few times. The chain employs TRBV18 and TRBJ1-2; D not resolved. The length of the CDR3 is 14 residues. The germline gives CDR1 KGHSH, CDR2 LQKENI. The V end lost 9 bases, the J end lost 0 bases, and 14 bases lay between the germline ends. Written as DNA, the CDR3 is TGTGCCAGTGGTTTGGGAGCAGCTAACTATGGCTACACCTTC. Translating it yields CASGLGAANYGYTF.

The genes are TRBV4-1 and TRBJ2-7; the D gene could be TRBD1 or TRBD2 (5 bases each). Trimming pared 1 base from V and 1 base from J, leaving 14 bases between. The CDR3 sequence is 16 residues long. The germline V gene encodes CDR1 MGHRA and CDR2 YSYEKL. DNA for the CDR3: TGCGCCAGCAGCCAAGTCCTGGGGACCACTTCCTACGAGCAGTACTTC. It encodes CASSQVLGTTSYEQYF.

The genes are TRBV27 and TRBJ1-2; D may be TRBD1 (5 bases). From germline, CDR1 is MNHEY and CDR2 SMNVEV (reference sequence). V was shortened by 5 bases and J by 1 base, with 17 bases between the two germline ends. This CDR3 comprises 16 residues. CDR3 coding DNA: TGTGCCAGCAGTGCACCACGGGACGGGATTAACTATGGCTACACCTTC. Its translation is CASSAPRDGINYGYTF.

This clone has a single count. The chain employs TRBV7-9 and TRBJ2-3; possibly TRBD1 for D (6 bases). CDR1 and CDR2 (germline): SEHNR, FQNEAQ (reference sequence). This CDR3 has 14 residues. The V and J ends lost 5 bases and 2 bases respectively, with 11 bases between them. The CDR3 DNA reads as TGTGCCAGCAGCCGGGACACGAACACAGATACGCAGTATTTT. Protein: CASSRDTNTDTQYF.

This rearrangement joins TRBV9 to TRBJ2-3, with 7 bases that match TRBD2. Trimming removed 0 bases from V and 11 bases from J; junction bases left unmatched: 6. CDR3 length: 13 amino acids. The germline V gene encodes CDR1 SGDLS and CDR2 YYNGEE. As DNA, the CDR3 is TGTGCCAGCAGCGTAGGGCGACTAGCCGAGCAGTATTTT. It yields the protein CASSVGRLAEQYF. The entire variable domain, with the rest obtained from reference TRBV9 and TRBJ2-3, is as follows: DSGVTQTPKHLITATGQRVTLRCSPRSGDLSVYWYQQSLDQGLQFLIQYYNGEERAKGNILERFSAQQFPDLHSELNLSSLELGDSALYFCASSVGRLAEQYFGPGTRLTVL.

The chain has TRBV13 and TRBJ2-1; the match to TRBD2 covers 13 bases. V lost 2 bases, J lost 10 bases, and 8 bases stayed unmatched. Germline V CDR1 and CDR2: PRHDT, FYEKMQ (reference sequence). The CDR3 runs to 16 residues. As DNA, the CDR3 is TGTGCCAGCAGCTTACTAACTAGCGGGAGGGAAGGAGAGCAGTTCTTC. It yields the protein CASSLLTSGREGEQFF.

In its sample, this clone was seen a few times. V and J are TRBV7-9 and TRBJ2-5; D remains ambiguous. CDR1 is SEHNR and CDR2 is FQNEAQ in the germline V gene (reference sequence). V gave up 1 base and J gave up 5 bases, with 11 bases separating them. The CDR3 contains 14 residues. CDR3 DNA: TGTGCCAGCAGCTTAGTAATCCAGTCGGAGACCCAGTACTTC. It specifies CASSLVIQSETQYF. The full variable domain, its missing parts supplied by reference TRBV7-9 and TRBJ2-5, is DTGVSQNPRHKITKRGQNVTFRCDPISEHNRLYWYRQTLGQGPEFLTYFQNEAQLEKSRLLSDRFSAERPKGSFSTLEIQRTEQGDSAMYLCASSLVIQSETQYFGPGTRLLVL.

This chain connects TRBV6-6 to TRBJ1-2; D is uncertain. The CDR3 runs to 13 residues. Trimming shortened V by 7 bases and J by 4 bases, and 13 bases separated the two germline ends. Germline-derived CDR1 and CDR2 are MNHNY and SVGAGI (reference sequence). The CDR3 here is CASTAVDVYGYTF. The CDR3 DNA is TGTGCCAGCACCGCGGTCGACGTCTATGGCTACACCTTC.

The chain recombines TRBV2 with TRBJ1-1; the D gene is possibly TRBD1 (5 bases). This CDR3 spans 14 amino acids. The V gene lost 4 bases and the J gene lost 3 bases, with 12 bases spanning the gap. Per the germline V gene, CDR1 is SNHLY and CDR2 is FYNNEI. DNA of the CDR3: TGTGCCAGCAGTGTCCAGGGAGGGGACACTGAAGCTTTCTTT. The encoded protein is CASSVQGGDTEAFF.

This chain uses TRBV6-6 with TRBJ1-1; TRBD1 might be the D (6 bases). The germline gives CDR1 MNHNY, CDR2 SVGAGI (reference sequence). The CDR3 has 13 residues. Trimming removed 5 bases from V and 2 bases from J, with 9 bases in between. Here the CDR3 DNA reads TGTGCCAGCAGTACGGGACACAACACTGAAGCTTTCTTT. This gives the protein CASSTGHNTEAFF.